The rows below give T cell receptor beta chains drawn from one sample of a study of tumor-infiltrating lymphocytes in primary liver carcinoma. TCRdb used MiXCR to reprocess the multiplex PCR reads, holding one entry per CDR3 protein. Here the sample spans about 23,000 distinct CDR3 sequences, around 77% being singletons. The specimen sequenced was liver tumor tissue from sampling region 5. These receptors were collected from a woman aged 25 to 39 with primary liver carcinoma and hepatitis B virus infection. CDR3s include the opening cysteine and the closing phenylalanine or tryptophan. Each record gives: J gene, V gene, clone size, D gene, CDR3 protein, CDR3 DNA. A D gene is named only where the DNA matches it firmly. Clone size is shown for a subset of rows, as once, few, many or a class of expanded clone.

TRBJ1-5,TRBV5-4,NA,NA,CASSVDGRPLPTDTQHF,TGTGCCAGCAGCGTAGACGGACGCCCTCTACCCACAGATACGCAGCATTTT
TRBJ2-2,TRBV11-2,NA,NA,CASSPDPQLDIRELFF,TGTGCCAGCAGCCCCGATCCCCAATTGGACATCAGGGAGCTGTTTTTT
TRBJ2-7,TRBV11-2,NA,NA,CASSSLLGTVNSCEQCF,TGTGCCAGCAGCTCCCTACTGGGGACGGTGAACTCATGCGAGCAGTGCTTC
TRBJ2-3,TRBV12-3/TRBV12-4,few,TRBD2,CASSSGGLTTDTQYF,TGTGCCAGCAGTTCTGGGGGACTAACCACAGATACGCAGTATTTT
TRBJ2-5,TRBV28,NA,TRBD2,CANNREGVETQYF,TGTGCCAACAACCGGGAGGGGGTAGAGACCCAGTACTTC
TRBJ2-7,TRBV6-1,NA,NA,CASSDFYEQCF,TGCGCCAGCAGTGATTTTTACGAGCAGTGCTTC
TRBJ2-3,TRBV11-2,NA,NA,CDSSRTRRGRGDTQYF,TGTGACAGCAGCCGGACCCGACGGGGAAGGGGAGATACGCAGTATTTT
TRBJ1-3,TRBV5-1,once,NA,CTSSITTGTLSGNTIYF,TGCACCAGCAGCATCACGACCGGGACACTCTCTGGAAACACCATATATTTT
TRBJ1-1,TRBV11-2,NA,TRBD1,CASSARDRGDKMWSNTEAFF,TGTGCCAGCAGCGCTCGGGACAGGGGGGACAAGATGTGGAGTAACACTGAAGCTTTCTTT
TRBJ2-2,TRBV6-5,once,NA,CDSSYSPGVGSDTGELFF,TGTGACAGCAGTTACTCCCCAGGTGTCGGGAGCGACACCGGGGAGCTGTTTTTT
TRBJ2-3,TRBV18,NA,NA,CTSSPDYLSTDTQYF,TGTACAAGCTCCCCCGACTACCTCAGCACAGATACGCAGTATTTT
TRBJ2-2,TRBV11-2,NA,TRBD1,CASNRRQGLGELFF,TGTGCCAGCAACAGAAGACAGGGTCTGGGGGAGCTGTTTTTT
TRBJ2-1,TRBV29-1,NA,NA,CSAAIGVSSNEQFF,TGCAGCGCCGCGATAGGAGTAAGCTCCAATGAGCAATTCTTC
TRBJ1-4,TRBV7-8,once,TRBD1,CTSNSNRGKSEKLFF,TGTACCAGCAACTCCAACAGGGGTAAATCTGAAAAACTGTTTTTT
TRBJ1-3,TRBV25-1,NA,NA,CASTPVHPSPSGNTIYF,TGTGCCAGCACCCCCGTCCACCCGAGCCCCTCTGGAAACACTATATATTTT
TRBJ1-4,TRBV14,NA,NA,CASSQNIGTNEKLFF,TGTGCCAGTAGCCAAAATATAGGGACTAACGAAAAACTGTTTTTT
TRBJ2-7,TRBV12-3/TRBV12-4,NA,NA,CASSHTRYEQYF,TGTGCCAGCAGTCATACTAGATACGAGCAGTACTTC
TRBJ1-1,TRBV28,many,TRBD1,CASSTIALDRENEAFF,TGTGCCAGCAGTACGATAGCCCTGGACAGGGAAAATGAAGCTTTCTTT
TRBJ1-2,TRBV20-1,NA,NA,CSAPGANYGYTF,TGCAGTGCCCCCGGGGCTAACTATGGCTACACCTTC
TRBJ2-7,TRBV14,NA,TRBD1,CASSSGTGGYEQYF,TGTGCCAGCAGCTCGGGGACAGGGGGCTACGAGCAGTACTTC
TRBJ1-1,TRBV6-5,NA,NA,CANAIGWNAEAFF,TGTGCCAACGCAATAGGATGGAACGCTGAAGCTTTCTTT
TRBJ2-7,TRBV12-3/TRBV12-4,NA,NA,CTNLQSGTQGYEQYF,TGTACCAATCTACAATCCGGTACGCAGGGTTACGAGCAGTACTTC
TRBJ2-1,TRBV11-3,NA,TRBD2,CTSSRLARGGHEQFF,TGTACCAGCAGCCGACTAGCGAGGGGGGGGCATGAGCAGTTCTTC
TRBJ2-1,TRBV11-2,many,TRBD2,CASSPFPPPTAGDEQFF,TGTGCCAGCAGCCCCTTCCCCCCCCCGACCGCGGGGGATGAGCAGTTCTTC
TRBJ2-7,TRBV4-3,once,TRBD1,CANSHEFSRTGDYEQYF,TGCGCCAACAGTCATGAGTTTTCTAGGACAGGGGACTACGAGCAGTACTTC
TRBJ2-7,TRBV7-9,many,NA,CASSLPTHRYEQYF,TGTGCCAGCAGCCTCCCGACTCACCGCTACGAGCAGTACTTC
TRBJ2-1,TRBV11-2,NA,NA,CASSLSPDGGYNEQFF,TGTGCCAGCAGCTTAAGCCCTGACGGGGGCTACAATGAGCAGTTCTTC
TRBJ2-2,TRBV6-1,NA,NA,CASSETLPGGAPNTEELFF,TGTGCCAGCAGTGAAACCCTTCCCGGGGGTGCCCCGAACACCGAGGAGCTGTTTTTT
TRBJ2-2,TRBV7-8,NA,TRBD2,CASSLGRRENIGELFF,TGTGCTAGCAGCCTAGGGCGGCGGGAGAACATCGGGGAGCTGTTTTTT
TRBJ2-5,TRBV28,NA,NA,CASSLTSQETKYF,TGTGCCAGCAGTTTGACCAGCCAAGAGACAAAGTACTTC
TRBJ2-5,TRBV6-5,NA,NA,CASSTYRVLTRYF,TGTGCCAGCAGTACCTACAGGGTGCTGACCCGGTACTTC
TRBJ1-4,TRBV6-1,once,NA,CASRDQGSRQKLFF,TGTGCCAGCAGGGACCAGGGTAGCCGCCAAAAACTGTTTTTT
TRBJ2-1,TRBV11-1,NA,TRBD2,CVSRTGTSGYDEQSF,TGTGTCAGCAGGACCGGGACTAGCGGTTACGATGAGCAGTCCTTC
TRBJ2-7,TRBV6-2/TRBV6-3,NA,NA,CASSRFKSSSYEQYF,TGTGCCAGCAGCCGTTTTAAGAGCAGCTCCTACGAGCAGTACTTC
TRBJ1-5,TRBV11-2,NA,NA,CASSPSGVYNQPQHF,TGTGCCAGCAGCCCTTCGGGGGTCTACAATCAGCCCCAGCATTTT
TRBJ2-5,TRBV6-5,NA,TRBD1,CVSSTDRGLTRYF,TGTGTCAGCAGTACCGACAGGGGGTTGACCCGGTACTTC
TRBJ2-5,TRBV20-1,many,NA,CSASRRASDTQYF,TGCAGTGCTAGTCGTAGGGCCTCGGATACCCAGTACTTC